A selection of T cell receptor beta chains follows, all from one sample in a study of blood T cells in healthy people across ages. One entry per CDR3 protein results from TCRdb running MiXCR on the 5' RACE reads. The table has around 750,000 distinct CDR3 sequences, 53% seen once. The sequenced sample consisted of blood. All receptors derive from an elderly man in good health. CDR3s leave out the opening cysteine and the closing phenylalanine or tryptophan. A D gene is named only where the DNA matches it firmly.

cdr3_aa d_call j_call v_call
ASSLVGRTTGANVLT - TRBJ2-6 TRBV11-2
ATLTRSGGIQQETQY - - TRBV28
SAGTGTGREKLF TRBD1 TRBJ1-4 TRBV20-1
SAYSPGRGQETQY - TRBJ2-5 TRBV20-1
ASSTYNEGEAF - TRBJ1-1 TRBV12-3/TRBV12-4
ASSTGTGSADTQY TRBD1 TRBJ2-3 TRBV12-3/TRBV12-4
ASSLEQDSYEQY - TRBJ2-7 TRBV27
SASRDREPYEQY TRBD1 TRBJ2-7 TRBV20-1
ASRLLGLEETQY - TRBJ2-5 TRBV27
ASSLGGSGRGSGYNEQY TRBD2 - TRBV5-1
ASSSVAGGLGDTQY TRBD2 TRBJ2-3 TRBV28
ATSRERTGYYEQY TRBD1 TRBJ2-7 TRBV15
ASSLTRQAYEQY - TRBJ2-7 TRBV7-2
SVEEGVTIY - TRBJ1-3 TRBV29-1
ASSEWDTDTQY - TRBJ2-3 TRBV7-9
ASSPDRGYGYT TRBD1 TRBJ1-2 TRBV18
ASSLDQGDYYGYT TRBD1 TRBJ1-2 TRBV5-1
ASSLGQGFIDTQY TRBD1 TRBJ2-3 TRBV5-1
ASSLAGISQAF - TRBJ1-1 TRBV5-1
ASSPGTVSYNEQF TRBD1 TRBJ2-1 TRBV9
ASSHGTAEFYQETQY TRBD1 TRBJ2-5 TRBV6-1
ASRPELDTQY - TRBJ2-3 TRBV12-3/TRBV12-4
ASSYPAGGLSYNEQF TRBD2 TRBJ2-1 TRBV6-2/TRBV6-3
SALSAGDEQF TRBD2 TRBJ2-1 TRBV20-1
ASAGRTGVFSGANVLT TRBD1 TRBJ2-6 TRBV9
ASSGGPASYEQY - TRBJ2-7 TRBV25-1
SVEGEGRGSAGPYLNEQY - TRBJ2-5 TRBV29-1
ASSSGGYRSGYT - TRBJ1-2 TRBV6-6
ASSSSPQETQY - TRBJ2-5 TRBV7-3
ASSQDLGGRSTYEQY TRBD2 TRBJ2-7 TRBV4-1
ASSRRGGSNTEAF - TRBJ1-1 TRBV7-9
ASSATGGTYEQY - TRBJ2-7 TRBV11-2
ASSLQGRKYEQY - TRBJ2-7 TRBV27
ASRQPPGTTGYNEQF - TRBJ2-1 TRBV7-9
ASSLGQVPTSRGYT TRBD1 TRBJ1-2 TRBV27
ASSARGTENTEAF TRBD1 TRBJ1-1 TRBV11-2
SARDWVAGVHEQF TRBD2 TRBJ2-1 TRBV20-1
ASSFQPTGWGSYEQY - TRBJ2-7 TRBV28
SVGSMGAGELF - TRBJ2-2 TRBV29-1
ASSLMGGGANTGELF - TRBJ2-2 TRBV7-3
ASRPGHPTPNEQF - TRBJ2-1 TRBV6-6
ASSQDSGSRYAY TRBD2 TRBJ2-3 TRBV3-1
ASRLSGTSGDAYEQY TRBD2 TRBJ2-7 TRBV6-6
ASSLAGPQRGSDTQY TRBD2 TRBJ2-3 TRBV7-9
ASIQGDRESNQPQH - TRBJ1-5 TRBV21-1
ASSYPLAGDYNEQF TRBD2 TRBJ2-1 TRBV6-2/TRBV6-3
ASSVALSSGDNEQF TRBD2 TRBJ2-1 TRBV9
ASGRTLAGGPGTGELF TRBD2 TRBJ2-2 TRBV25-1
ASSFLSVRYQETQY - TRBJ2-5 TRBV27
SAPGGPSSYNEQF TRBD2 TRBJ2-1 TRBV20-1
TSNRGGFSGANVLT - TRBJ2-6 TRBV10-2
ASSTGVDEQY - TRBJ2-7 TRBV2
ASSPGGSGWNEQF TRBD2 TRBJ2-1 TRBV7-2
ASSVEDRIVTGELF - TRBJ2-2 TRBV9
ASKDPPAYEQF - TRBJ2-1 TRBV6-2/TRBV6-3
ASGGQFDSGNTIY - TRBJ1-3 TRBV6-1
ASSLWTDAYGYT - TRBJ1-2 TRBV5-1
ASRLGGGTPIYEQY - TRBJ2-7 TRBV28